A selection of T cell receptor beta chains follows, all from one sample in a study of blood T cell repertoires in COVID-19. Sequenced by immunoSEQ multiplex PCR; TCRdb stores in-frame clones only, minus some. Of roughly 250,000 clones listed, roughly nine tenths were seen once; the top ten hold about 12%. Sequencing was performed on peripheral blood. The receptor source for this set is a woman aged 30 to 39 with COVID-19, enrolled during active disease. The CDR3 runs from the conserved cysteine through the conserved F or W. A D gene is named only where the DNA matches it firmly. Expanded clones get a size class; other rows say once, few or many, or leave the size out.

j_gene: TRBJ1-5; d_gene: .; abundance: .; v_gene: TRBV18; CDR3nt: TGTGCCAGCTCACCATACAGGGACGACAATCAGCCCCAGCATTTT; CDR3aa: CASSPYRDDNQPQHF
j_gene: TRBJ2-1; d_gene: TRBD1; abundance: many; v_gene: TRBV5-1; CDR3nt: TGCGCCAGCAGCCTGCACCCCCCCGGGACAGCCTACAATGAGCAGTTCTTC; CDR3aa: CASSLHPPGTAYNEQFF
j_gene: TRBJ1-4; d_gene: .; abundance: .; v_gene: TRBV18; CDR3nt: TGTGCCAGCTCACCGGGAGGGCCTGAAAAACTGTTTTTT; CDR3aa: CASSPGGPEKLFF
j_gene: TRBJ2-3; d_gene: .; abundance: .; v_gene: TRBV11-2; CDR3nt: TGTGCCAGCAGCTTAGGGGGAGCTCGCCGGGCAATCACGCAGTATTTT; CDR3aa: CASSLGGARRAITQYF
j_gene: TRBJ1-5; d_gene: .; abundance: .; v_gene: TRBV25-1; CDR3nt: TGTGCCAGCAGTGAAGGGGGGAAGGGCAATCAGCCCCAGCATTTT; CDR3aa: CASSEGGKGNQPQHF
j_gene: TRBJ2-3; d_gene: .; abundance: .; v_gene: TRBV18; CDR3nt: TGTGCCAGCTCCCCGGACAGCAACACAGATACGCAGTATTTT; CDR3aa: CASSPDSNTDTQYF
j_gene: TRBJ2-7; d_gene: .; abundance: .; v_gene: TRBV7-2; CDR3nt: TGTGCCAGCAGGCAATCGGGCGGGACCCTGATAGACGAGCAGTACTTC; CDR3aa: CASRQSGGTLIDEQYF
j_gene: TRBJ1-2; d_gene: TRBD1; abundance: .; v_gene: TRBV3-1/TRBV3-2; CDR3nt: TGTGCCAGCAGCCAACTGACAGGGGGTGGCTACACCTTC; CDR3aa: CASSQLTGGGYTF
j_gene: TRBJ2-5; d_gene: TRBD2; abundance: .; v_gene: TRBV7-8; CDR3nt: TGTGCCAGCAGCTTACCCGGGACTAGCGGGGAACAAGAGACCCAGTACTTC; CDR3aa: CASSLPGTSGEQETQYF
j_gene: TRBJ2-7; d_gene: TRBD1; abundance: .; v_gene: TRBV7-9; CDR3nt: TGTGCCAGCAGCTTACTCATCGGGGACAGGTCCTACGAGCAGTACTTC; CDR3aa: CASSLLIGDRSYEQYF
j_gene: TRBJ1-2; d_gene: .; abundance: .; v_gene: TRBV28; CDR3nt: TGTGCCAGCAGTTTCTCAGGGGCCTACTATGGCTACACCTTC; CDR3aa: CASSFSGAYYGYTF
j_gene: TRBJ2-7; d_gene: TRBD2; abundance: .; v_gene: TRBV7-2; CDR3nt: TGTGCCAGCAGCCTACAATTCCTCAGCGGGGGGGCGGACGAGCAGTACTTC; CDR3aa: CASSLQFLSGGADEQYF
j_gene: TRBJ2-3; d_gene: TRBD1; abundance: .; v_gene: TRBV3-1/TRBV3-2; CDR3nt: TGTGCCAGCAGCCTTGGACAGGGGGCAGATACGCAGTATTTT; CDR3aa: CASSLGQGADTQYF
j_gene: TRBJ2-7; d_gene: .; abundance: .; v_gene: TRBV5-1; CDR3nt: TGCGCCAGCAGTCCCCTCGGTGGGGCAGCCCCGTCCTACGAGCAGTACTTC; CDR3aa: CASSPLGGAAPSYEQYF
j_gene: TRBJ2-2; d_gene: .; abundance: .; v_gene: TRBV7-6; CDR3nt: TGTGCCAGCAGCATGGGACCGGCGGGGACCACCGGGGAGCTGTTTTTT; CDR3aa: CASSMGPAGTTGELFF
j_gene: TRBJ2-1; d_gene: .; abundance: .; v_gene: TRBV19; CDR3nt: TGTGCCAGTAGTATACAAGGACTCGCGTTCTCCTACAATGAGCAGTTCTTC; CDR3aa: CASSIQGLAFSYNEQFF
j_gene: TRBJ2-1; d_gene: TRBD1; abundance: few; v_gene: TRBV19; CDR3nt: TGTGCCAGTAGTGCCGGGACAGGGATCTATCAGTTCTTC; CDR3aa: CASSAGTGIYQFF
j_gene: TRBJ2-1; d_gene: TRBD2; abundance: .; v_gene: TRBV30; CDR3nt: TGTGCCTGGAGCGGACGAAAGACTAGCGGGGGGCCGAGCTCCTACAATGAGCAGTTCTTC; CDR3aa: CAWSGRKTSGGPSSYNEQFF
j_gene: TRBJ2-4; d_gene: .; abundance: once; v_gene: TRBV3-1/TRBV3-2; CDR3nt: TGTGCCTCATCAGGGGTAGCCAAAAACATTCAGTACTTC; CDR3aa: CASSGVAKNIQYF
j_gene: TRBJ2-2; d_gene: .; abundance: many; v_gene: TRBV6-5; CDR3nt: TGTGCCAGCACCCACGGGGACACCGGGGAGCTGTTTTTT; CDR3aa: CASTHGDTGELFF